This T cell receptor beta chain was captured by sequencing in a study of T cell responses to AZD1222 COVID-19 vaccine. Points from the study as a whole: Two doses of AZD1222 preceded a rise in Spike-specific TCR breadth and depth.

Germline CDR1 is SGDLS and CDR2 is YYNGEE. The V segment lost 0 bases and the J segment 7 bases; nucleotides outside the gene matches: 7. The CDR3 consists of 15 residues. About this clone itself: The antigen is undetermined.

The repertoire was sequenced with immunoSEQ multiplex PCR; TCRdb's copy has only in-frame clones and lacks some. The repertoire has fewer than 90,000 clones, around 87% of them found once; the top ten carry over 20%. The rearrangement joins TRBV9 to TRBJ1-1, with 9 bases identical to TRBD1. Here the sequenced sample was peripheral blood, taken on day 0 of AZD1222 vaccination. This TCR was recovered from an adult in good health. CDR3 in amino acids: CASSVGGQGRNEAFF. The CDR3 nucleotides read TGTGCCAGCAGCGTAGGGGGACAGGGAAGGAATGAAGCTTTCTTT.